This is a list of T cell receptor beta chains from one sample in a study of cytomegalovirus exposure and HLA in healthy donors. Generated by immunoSEQ multiplex PCR, the TCRdb table keeps only in-frame clones and is missing some. The table includes more than 110,000 clones, around 10% detected once. Sample: PBMCs. These receptor sequences come from a man aged 45-65 years in good health and CMV-seronegative. CDR3s include the opening cysteine and the closing phenylalanine or tryptophan. The order of the fields is J gene, V gene, D gene, clone size, CDR3 DNA, CDR3 protein. A D gene is named only where the DNA matches it firmly. Clone size appears in some rows only: once, few, many, or a class for an expanded clone.

j_call: TRBJ2-1; v_call: TRBV5-4; d_call: TRBD2; clone_size: few; cdr3_nt: TGTGCCAGCGGCTTAAGCGGGGGACCCAATGAGCAGTTCTTC; cdr3_aa: CASGLSGGPNEQFF
j_call: TRBJ2-4; v_call: TRBV5-1; d_call: .; clone_size: few; cdr3_nt: TGCGCCAGCAGCTTGGACAGGGTTTCCAAAAACATTCAGTACTTC; cdr3_aa: CASSLDRVSKNIQYF
j_call: TRBJ1-1; v_call: TRBV21-1; d_call: .; clone_size: .; cdr3_nt: TGTGCCAGCAGCAAAAGGCCCAGGGGGGTGGGGACGAACACTGAAGCTTTCTTT; cdr3_aa: CASSKRPRGVGTNTEAFF
j_call: TRBJ2-3; v_call: TRBV28; d_call: TRBD1; clone_size: few; cdr3_nt: TGTGCCAGCAGTTTGTTCAGGGGGACAGATACGCAGTATTTT; cdr3_aa: CASSLFRGTDTQYF
j_call: TRBJ1-5; v_call: TRBV19; d_call: .; clone_size: .; cdr3_nt: TGTGCCAGTAGTATGTACGGTGGGGAGGATCAGCCCCAGCATTTT; cdr3_aa: CASSMYGGEDQPQHF
j_call: TRBJ1-1; v_call: TRBV5-6; d_call: .; clone_size: .; cdr3_nt: TGTGCCAGCAGACCCGGGGTAGGCCGGTACACTGAAGCTTTCTTT; cdr3_aa: CASRPGVGRYTEAFF
j_call: TRBJ2-7; v_call: TRBV7-6; d_call: TRBD1; clone_size: medium-sized; cdr3_nt: TGTGCCAGCAGCCCAATGACAGGGCCCCACTACGAGCAGTACTTC; cdr3_aa: CASSPMTGPHYEQYF
j_call: TRBJ1-5; v_call: TRBV27; d_call: .; clone_size: many; cdr3_nt: TGTGCCAGCAGTTTCAGGGGTCAGCCCCAGCATTTT; cdr3_aa: CASSFRGQPQHF
j_call: TRBJ1-1; v_call: TRBV6-6; d_call: TRBD1; clone_size: .; cdr3_nt: TGTGCCAGCAGTCAACCGGGACAGGGGAAAGCTTTCTTT; cdr3_aa: CASSQPGQGKAFF
j_call: TRBJ2-7; v_call: TRBV7-2; d_call: .; clone_size: .; cdr3_nt: TGTGCCAGCAGCTTAGTAGCAGCCTACGAGCAGTACTTC; cdr3_aa: CASSLVAAYEQYF
j_call: TRBJ2-3; v_call: TRBV5-1; d_call: TRBD2; clone_size: few; cdr3_nt: TGCGCCAGCAGCTTGTCGACTAGCGGGGTGACAGATACGCAGTATTTT; cdr3_aa: CASSLSTSGVTDTQYF
j_call: TRBJ2-5; v_call: TRBV30; d_call: TRBD2; clone_size: .; cdr3_nt: TGTGCCTGGAGTTATAGTTCCGGGGGGGCCCCGGGAGAGACCCAGTACTTC; cdr3_aa: CAWSYSSGGAPGETQYF
j_call: TRBJ2-2; v_call: TRBV5-6; d_call: .; clone_size: many; cdr3_nt: TGTGCCAGCAGCTTGGGTGGGCAGGTGGACACCGGGGAGCTGTTTTTT; cdr3_aa: CASSLGGQVDTGELFF
j_call: TRBJ2-2; v_call: TRBV11-2; d_call: TRBD1; clone_size: few; cdr3_nt: TGTGCCAGCAGCTTAATTCTGGCAGGGGGAAACACCGGGGAGCTGTTTTTT; cdr3_aa: CASSLILAGGNTGELFF
j_call: TRBJ1-1; v_call: TRBV11-2; d_call: .; clone_size: .; cdr3_nt: TGTGCCAGCAGCCTAAACCACGGGGTTGAAGCTTTCTTT; cdr3_aa: CASSLNHGVEAFF
j_call: TRBJ2-1; v_call: TRBV25-1; d_call: TRBD1; clone_size: few; cdr3_nt: TGTGCCAGCAGTCCCTCGGGACAGGGAATTTACAATGAGCAGTTCTTC; cdr3_aa: CASSPSGQGIYNEQFF
j_call: TRBJ2-3; v_call: TRBV2; d_call: .; clone_size: .; cdr3_nt: TGTGCCAGCACTGCGAAGACGGCGGGGCTTATGGCAGATACGCAGTATTTT; cdr3_aa: CASTAKTAGLMADTQYF
j_call: TRBJ2-7; v_call: TRBV6-6; d_call: TRBD1; clone_size: few; cdr3_nt: TGTGCCAGCAGCTTCGGGGACAGTAGGGAGCAGTACTTC; cdr3_aa: CASSFGDSREQYF
j_call: TRBJ2-3; v_call: TRBV4-1; d_call: .; clone_size: few; cdr3_nt: TGCGCCAGCAGCCAAGATTTAGGGGGAAACCCTAGCACAGATACGCAGTATTTT; cdr3_aa: CASSQDLGGNPSTDTQYF
j_call: TRBJ1-2; v_call: TRBV29-1; d_call: .; clone_size: few; cdr3_nt: TGCAGCGCACGGACACCCCTAAACTATGGCTACACCTTC; cdr3_aa: CSARTPLNYGYTF
j_call: TRBJ1-2; v_call: TRBV7-2; d_call: .; clone_size: few; cdr3_nt: TGTGCCAGCAGCTTTCCAGGGGTATTGGGCTACACCTTC; cdr3_aa: CASSFPGVLGYTF
j_call: TRBJ2-2; v_call: TRBV19; d_call: .; clone_size: few; cdr3_nt: TGTGCCAGTAAAGGCTCGGGGGGGGAGCTGTTTTTT; cdr3_aa: CASKGSGGELFF
j_call: TRBJ2-2; v_call: TRBV4-1; d_call: TRBD1; clone_size: few; cdr3_nt: TGCGCCAGCAGCCAAGTAATCGGGACAGGGTCCGGGGAGCTGTTTTTT; cdr3_aa: CASSQVIGTGSGELFF
j_call: TRBJ1-4; v_call: TRBV5-8; d_call: TRBD1; clone_size: few; cdr3_nt: TGTGCCAGCAACCACGGGACAGTTAATGAAAAACTGTTTTTT; cdr3_aa: CASNHGTVNEKLFF
j_call: TRBJ2-5; v_call: TRBV5-1; d_call: TRBD2; clone_size: .; cdr3_nt: TGCGCCAGCAGCTTTACTAGCGGGAGGGCCAGGGGAGAGACCCAGTACTTC; cdr3_aa: CASSFTSGRARGETQYF
j_call: TRBJ1-5; v_call: TRBV19; d_call: .; clone_size: few; cdr3_nt: TGTGCCAGTAGCCTCCCGATTGGCCAGCCCCAGCATTTT; cdr3_aa: CASSLPIGQPQHF
j_call: TRBJ1-3; v_call: TRBV11-3; d_call: .; clone_size: .; cdr3_nt: TGTGCCAGCAGCTCCAGTCGCTCTGGAAACACCATATATTTT; cdr3_aa: CASSSSRSGNTIYF
j_call: TRBJ2-5; v_call: TRBV7-8; d_call: .; clone_size: few; cdr3_nt: TGTGCCAGCAGCCCGCAGGGGGAGACCCAGTACTTC; cdr3_aa: CASSPQGETQYF
j_call: TRBJ2-1; v_call: TRBV7-2; d_call: TRBD2; clone_size: .; cdr3_nt: TGTGCCAGCAGCTTCCCTAGCGGCTCCTACAATGAGCAGTTCTTC; cdr3_aa: CASSFPSGSYNEQFF
j_call: TRBJ1-2; v_call: TRBV5-1; d_call: .; clone_size: .; cdr3_nt: TGCGCCAGCAGCGAGGGAAATGGCTACACCTTC; cdr3_aa: CASSEGNGYTF
j_call: TRBJ1-3; v_call: TRBV9; d_call: .; clone_size: .; cdr3_nt: TGTGCCAGCAGCGCTGGAACGAACTCAGGGTTCTCAGGAAACACCATATATTTT; cdr3_aa: CASSAGTNSGFSGNTIYF
j_call: TRBJ2-7; v_call: TRBV18; d_call: .; clone_size: .; cdr3_nt: TGTGCCAGCTCCCCTAGGGAGTCCGAGCAGTACTTC; cdr3_aa: CASSPRESEQYF
j_call: TRBJ1-2; v_call: TRBV27; d_call: TRBD1; clone_size: .; cdr3_nt: TGTGCCAGCGGGGACAGGGTGGGCTACACCTTC; cdr3_aa: CASGDRVGYTF
j_call: TRBJ2-1; v_call: TRBV2; d_call: TRBD2; clone_size: .; cdr3_nt: TGTGCCAGCAGCCCCTTGGGCGGGAGCTCCTACAATGAGCAGTTCTTC; cdr3_aa: CASSPLGGSSYNEQFF
j_call: TRBJ1-2; v_call: TRBV18; d_call: .; clone_size: .; cdr3_nt: TGTGCCAGCTCGGTCGACAGAAACTATGGCTACACCTTC; cdr3_aa: CASSVDRNYGYTF
j_call: TRBJ2-4; v_call: TRBV7-9; d_call: TRBD2; clone_size: .; cdr3_nt: TGTGCCAGCAGCCCCTTTTCTAGCGGGTTAGCCAAAAACATTCAGTACTTC; cdr3_aa: CASSPFSSGLAKNIQYF
j_call: TRBJ1-1; v_call: TRBV6-6; d_call: TRBD1; clone_size: .; cdr3_nt: TGTGCCAGCAGCTTAGGGACAGGGGGGAACACTGAAGCTTTCTTT; cdr3_aa: CASSLGTGGNTEAFF
j_call: TRBJ2-3; v_call: TRBV5-1; d_call: .; clone_size: .; cdr3_nt: TGCGCCAGCAACGTACAGTCCCTCACAGATACGCAGTATTTT; cdr3_aa: CASNVQSLTDTQYF
j_call: TRBJ2-1; v_call: TRBV19; d_call: .; clone_size: .; cdr3_nt: TGTGCCAGTAGTGTCCAGGGGAAGAATGAGCAGTTCTTC; cdr3_aa: CASSVQGKNEQFF
j_call: TRBJ2-7; v_call: TRBV27; d_call: .; clone_size: few; cdr3_nt: TGTGCCACCATGTCCCAGGGGCTCCACGAGCAGTACTTC; cdr3_aa: CATMSQGLHEQYF
j_call: TRBJ2-2; v_call: TRBV7-3; d_call: TRBD2; clone_size: few; cdr3_nt: TGTGCCAGCAGCCCAGGAGCGGGAGTCGCCACCGGGGAGCTGTTTTTT; cdr3_aa: CASSPGAGVATGELFF
j_call: TRBJ2-7; v_call: TRBV30; d_call: .; clone_size: .; cdr3_nt: TGTGCCTGGACTGAGGTGTACCCCTACGAGCAGTACTTC; cdr3_aa: CAWTEVYPYEQYF
j_call: TRBJ1-2; v_call: TRBV9; d_call: .; clone_size: .; cdr3_nt: TGTGCCAGCAGCGTAGCTCCCCGTGCAGGGGCCAACTATGGCTACACCTTC; cdr3_aa: CASSVAPRAGANYGYTF
j_call: TRBJ2-2; v_call: TRBV6-4; d_call: TRBD2; clone_size: few; cdr3_nt: TGTGCCAGCAGCAAGACTAGCGTGAACACCGGGGAGCTGTTTTTT; cdr3_aa: CASSKTSVNTGELFF
j_call: TRBJ2-1; v_call: TRBV4-1; d_call: TRBD2; clone_size: few; cdr3_nt: TGCGCCAGCAGCCTGGGACTAGCGGGAGGGCCGGGCGATGAGCAGTTCTTC; cdr3_aa: CASSLGLAGGPGDEQFF
j_call: TRBJ1-1; v_call: TRBV5-5; d_call: .; clone_size: .; cdr3_nt: TGTGCCAGCAGCCTTTACCGAGGGAGGTCGGTTATGAACACTGAAGCTTTCTTT; cdr3_aa: CASSLYRGRSVMNTEAFF
j_call: TRBJ2-7; v_call: TRBV6-5; d_call: TRBD2; clone_size: .; cdr3_nt: TGTGCCAGCAGCGGACTAGCGGGAGGTTACGAGCAGTACTTC; cdr3_aa: CASSGLAGGYEQYF
j_call: TRBJ1-2; v_call: TRBV5-1; d_call: TRBD1; clone_size: .; cdr3_nt: TGCGCCAGCAGCATTACAGGGGGCCTCTCTTATGGCTACACCTTC; cdr3_aa: CASSITGGLSYGYTF
j_call: TRBJ2-5; v_call: TRBV11-2; d_call: TRBD1; clone_size: few; cdr3_nt: TGTGCCAGCAGCTTATTGGGGATGGCAGGGGGCGTGGGACACACTGAGCAGTACTTC; cdr3_aa: CASSLLGMAGGVGHTEQYF
j_call: TRBJ1-2; v_call: TRBV30; d_call: .; clone_size: few; cdr3_nt: TGTGCCTGGCTAAACAGGGCCGCAAGGTATGGCTACACCTTC; cdr3_aa: CAWLNRAARYGYTF
j_call: TRBJ2-7; v_call: TRBV5-1; d_call: TRBD1; clone_size: .; cdr3_nt: TGCGCCAGCAGCTTGGCCGCGGCACAGGGGGAAGAGCAGTACTTC; cdr3_aa: CASSLAAAQGEEQYF
j_call: TRBJ2-3; v_call: TRBV6-5; d_call: .; clone_size: few; cdr3_nt: TGTGCCAGCAGTTACTCCGGTAATCCCGGTACAGATACGCAGTATTTT; cdr3_aa: CASSYSGNPGTDTQYF
j_call: TRBJ2-3; v_call: TRBV7-3; d_call: .; clone_size: .; cdr3_nt: TGTGCCAGCAGCAGGGGCAGCCCAGATACGCAGTATTTT; cdr3_aa: CASSRGSPDTQYF